This TCR beta chain was recorded in a study of blood T cells in healthy people across ages. Investigators took about 10 milliliters of peripheral blood from every donor. V dropped 5 bases and J dropped 7 bases, with 17 bases sitting between them. The CDR3 has 15 residues. In germline, CDR1 is MDHEN, CDR2 SYDVKM. About this clonotype itself: Its antigen is currently unknown.

Combining a sample-barcoded 5' primer with a J-beta primer mix, a second PCR ran for about 6 to 12 cycles. Paired-end reads containing CDR3 totaled no fewer than 3 million for each sample. TCRdb reprocessed the 5' RACE reads with MiXCR, giving one entry per CDR3 protein. The repertoire includes 1.4 million to 1.5 million distinct CDR3 sequences, 35% to 45% of them detected once, and 7.9% sits in the top ten. The study, taken as a whole, reports: Long-lived donors carried more naive CD4+ cells and greater diversity than aged donors.

The TCR comes from a woman between 18 and 30 years old in good health. Sequenced: blood. The chain joins TRBV28 to TRBJ1-4, with TRBD1 as a possible D gene (5 bases). CDR3 coding DNA: TGTGCCAGCAGTCCGACCGAGACGAGGGGTGAAAAACTGTTTTTT. This encodes CASSPTETRGEKLFF.